What follows are 31 T cell receptor beta chains derived from one specimen sequenced in a study of cytomegalovirus exposure and HLA in healthy donors. The PCR employed 60 Vbeta primers together with 13 Jbeta primers. Clones were read by immunoSEQ multiplex PCR, and TCRdb kept only the in-frame ones, dropping some. The sample lists fewer than 200,000 clones; approximately 78% were seen once. Specimen: PBMCs. The source is a young woman in good health and CMV-seronegative.

This clone appeared once. The CDR3 DNA follows: TGTGCCAGCAGCTTCGGGGGGAGCACTGAAGCTTTCTTT. It yields the protein CASSFGGSTEAFF. This chain connects TRBV7-2 to TRBJ1-1, with D possibly matching TRBD1 (5 bases). V lost 3 bases to trimming and J lost 4 bases, with 9 bases between them. Germline V gene sequence: CDR1 SGHTA, CDR2 FQGNSA. The CDR3 totals 13 residues. Supplemented by reference TRBV7-2 and TRBJ1-1, the full variable domain reads GAGVSQSPSNKVTEKGKDVELRCDPISGHTALYWYRQSLGQGLEFLIYFQGNSAPDKSGLPSDRFSAERTGGSVSTLTIQRTQQEDSAVYLCASSFGGSTEAFFGQGTRLTVV.

This clone was seen just once. The chain combines TRBV10-3 with TRBJ2-1; the match to TRBD1 covers 9 bases. The CDR3 covers 14 residues. V was pared by 10 bases and J by 5 bases, with 9 bases of the junction left unmatched. Germline V gives CDR1 ENHRY, CDR2 SYGVKD. As DNA, the CDR3 is TGTGCCACGGGGACAGGGAGAGTAGACAATGAGCAGTTCTTC. Amino acids: CATGTGRVDNEQFF.

This clone was counted once. The V call is TRBV4-1, the J call TRBJ2-1; 11 bases agree with TRBD2. Trimming took 0 bases from V and 5 from J; bases not matched to a gene: 15. This CDR3 comprises 20 residues. Germline V gene sequence: CDR1 MGHRA, CDR2 YSYEKL. The CDR3 loop reads CASSQEAGTSGSLTHNEQFF. In nucleotides, the CDR3 is TGCGCCAGCAGCCAAGAGGCGGGTACTAGCGGGAGCCTAACACACAATGAGCAGTTCTTC.

The genes are TRBV13 and TRBJ2-5, with 7 bases matching TRBD2. CDR3 length: 14 residues. Germline V gene sequence: CDR1 PRHDT, CDR2 FYEKMQ (reference sequence). The V segment lost 5 bases and the J segment 1 base; nucleotides outside the gene matches: 4. CDR3 coding DNA: TGTGCCAGCAGCACCCGGGAGGCCCAAGAGACCCAGTACTTC. This codes for CASSTREAQETQYF.

The chain uses TRBV28 and TRBJ2-7; 7 positions agree with TRBD2. Germline V gives CDR1 MDHEN, CDR2 SYDVKM. The CDR3 is made up of 14 amino acids. The V and J ends lost 7 bases and 0 bases, in that order; junction bases with no gene match: 6. Here the CDR3 reads CASIGGIFSYEQYF. As DNA, the CDR3 is TGTGCCAGCATCGGGGGGATTTTCTCCTACGAGCAGTACTTC.

The chain uses TRBV30 and TRBJ2-7; D perhaps matches TRBD1 (5 bases). CDR3 size: 14 residues. CDR1 is GTSNPN, CDR2 SVGIG, per germline (reference sequence). Trimming removed 0 bases at V and 2 bases at J, with 11 bases between. CDR3 coding DNA: TGTGCCTGGAGTGTGGTGGCAGGGCCCTACGAGCAGTACTTC. Its translation is CAWSVVAGPYEQYF.

The table lists this clone with a count of one. This chain joins TRBV4-1 and TRBJ2-5; 8 nucleotides agree with TRBD2. The CDR3 extends over 14 amino acids. Germline loops: CDR1 MGHRA, CDR2 YSYEKL. The trim removed 4 bases at V and 5 bases at J, leaving 6 bases unmatched. CDR3 sequence reads: CASSRGLAAETQYF. CDR3 in DNA: TGCGCCAGCAGCCGCGGACTAGCTGCTGAGACCCAGTACTTC.

J is TRBJ1-4 and V is TRBV7-2, with D possibly TRBD1 on 6 matching bases. This CDR3 spans 13 amino acids. The V end was cut by 5 bases, the J end by 7 bases, with 11 bases between. Germline CDR1 SGHTA, CDR2 FQGNSA. CDR3: CASSPGQIEKLFF. CDR3 nucleotides: TGTGCCAGCAGCCCTGGACAGATTGAAAAACTGTTTTTT.

The V call is TRBV28, the J call TRBJ2-5; 7 nucleotides line up with TRBD2. V gave up 6 bases and J gave up 2 bases; unmatched junction bases: 3. Germline V CDR1 and CDR2: MDHEN, SYDVKM. The length of the CDR3 is 13 residues. The CDR3 DNA reads as TGTGCCAGCAGACGACTAGCTCAAGAGACCCAGTACTTC. It encodes CASRRLAQETQYF.

CDR3 in DNA: TGTGCCAGCAGCCTGACGGGAACCTCTGGGGCCAACGTCCTGACTTTC. This translates into CASSLTGTSGANVLTF. This chain connects TRBV27 to TRBJ2-6; perhaps TRBD2 as D (5 bases). Germline V gene sequence: CDR1 MNHEY, CDR2 SMNVEV (reference sequence). The CDR3 sequence is 16 residues long. The germline V and J ends were trimmed by 6 bases and 0 bases, with 12 bases remaining between them. Full variable domain (missing parts from reference TRBV27 and TRBJ2-6): EAQVTQNPRYLITVTGKKLTVTCSQNMNHEYMSWYRQDPGLGLRQIYYSMNVEVTDKGDVPEGYKVSRKEKRNFPLILESPSPNQTSLYFCASSLTGTSGANVLTFGAGSRLTVL.

V is TRBV5-4 and J is TRBJ1-2; no clear D. Germline V lookup: CDR1 SGHNT, CDR2 YYREEE (reference sequence). Trimming stripped 4 bases from V and 1 base from J, with 8 bases between. The CDR3 runs 13 residues. For the CDR3, the DNA is TGTGCCAGCAGCCCGACAATTAACTATGGCTACACCTTC. Amino acids: CASSPTINYGYTF.

This chain links TRBV29-1 with TRBJ2-3; 8 nucleotides match TRBD2. Losses at the gene ends were 0 bases for V and 0 bases for J; bases not matched to a gene: 2. The CDR3 covers 15 residues. Germline V lookup: CDR1 SQVTM, CDR2 ANQGSEA. The CDR3 region is CSVEEAGASTDTQYF. CDR3 DNA: TGCAGCGTTGAAGAAGCGGGAGCCAGCACAGATACGCAGTATTTT.

This clone was recorded only once. This chain connects TRBV18 to TRBJ2-1; 7 bases match TRBD1. Germline V gene lookup returns CDR1 KGHSH and CDR2 LQKENI. CDR3 length equals 14 residues. The V and J ends lost 0 bases and 6 bases, in that order; junction bases with no gene match: 2. CDR3 bases: TGTGCCAGCTCACCACCCCAGGGGGTCAATGAGCAGTTCTTC. Translation: CASSPPQGVNEQFF.

The sample holds a few counts of this clone. This chain links TRBV5-1 with TRBJ2-1; TRBD2 matches 14 bases. Germline V gene data show CDR1 as SGHRS and CDR2 as YFSETQ. This CDR3 contains 14 residues. V lost 7 bases to trimming and J lost 8 bases; unmatched junction nucleotides: 5. For the CDR3, the DNA is TGCGCCAGCCGGGGACTAGCGGGAGTAGATGAGCAGTTCTTC. Translating it yields CASRGLAGVDEQFF.

This clone turned up a few times. The J gene is TRBJ1-1, the V gene TRBV5-6; 7 bases are shared with TRBD1. Germline values: CDR1 SGHDT, CDR2 YYEEEE. The V gene end was trimmed by 4 bases and the J gene end by 6 bases; junction bases not matched to a gene: 12. The CDR3 contains 15 residues. This CDR3 reads CASSRDRVRWAEAFF. In DNA, the CDR3 is TGTGCCAGCAGCCGAGACAGGGTAAGATGGGCTGAAGCTTTCTTT.

The chain is built from TRBV7-8 and TRBJ2-2; tentatively, D is TRBD2 (5 bases). Germline-derived CDR1 and CDR2 are SGHVS and FQNEAQ. Trimming stripped 5 bases from V and 0 bases from J, with 13 bases between. This CDR3 region has 16 residues. CDR3 in amino acids: CASSQVGSANTGELFF. For the CDR3, the DNA is TGTGCCAGCAGCCAGGTGGGGAGCGCGAACACCGGGGAGCTGTTTTTT.

The genes are TRBV21-1 and TRBJ1-2; whether TRBD1, the table's D call, matches the DNA was not checked. TRBV21-1 is labeled a pseudogene. CDR3 length: 21 amino acids. The CDR3 reads CASNRTGTTRKKSRANYGYTF. The CDR3 DNA is TGTGCCAGCAACCGGACAGGCACGACTCGAAAAAAATCCAGGGCTAACTATGGCTACACCTTC.

The chain joins TRBV7-9 to TRBJ1-1; 8 bases agree with TRBD1. Germline V gene sequence: CDR1 SEHNR, CDR2 FQNEAQ (reference sequence). The CDR3 covers 15 residues. V dropped 5 bases and J dropped 0; count of bases not matched to a gene: 5. CDR3 DNA: TGTGCCAGCAGCACACAGGGGGTTGTGAACACTGAAGCTTTCTTT. Amino acid sequence: CASSTQGVVNTEAFF.

V is TRBV7-2 and J is TRBJ2-3; TRBD1 agrees at 7 bases. The CDR3 length is 13 residues. The junction had 3 bases not matched to a gene; V was cut back by 4 bases and J by 5 bases. Germline V gene lookup returns CDR1 SGHTA and CDR2 FQGNSA. CDR3 DNA sequence: TGTGCCAGCAGCTGGGACAGAGAAGATACGCAGTATTTT. It encodes CASSWDREDTQYF.

This sequence joins TRBV19 and TRBJ1-5; possibly TRBD1 for D (6 bases). Germline V gene data show CDR1 as LNHDA and CDR2 as SQIVND (reference sequence). The CDR3 covers 15 residues. V lost 9 bases, J lost 2 bases, and 17 bases lay in between. The CDR3 reads CASSTDRPGNQPQHF. The CDR3 DNA reads TGTGCCAGCTCCACGGACAGACCCGGCAATCAGCCCCAGCATTTT.

The CDR3 reads CASSLLGATGGSGNTIYF. CDR3 sequence (DNA): TGTGCCAGCAGCTTACTGGGGGCGACAGGGGGCTCTGGAAACACCATATATTTT. This chain links TRBV7-6 with TRBJ1-3; 9 nucleotides align to TRBD1. Germline lookup yields CDR1 SGHVS and CDR2 FNYEAQ. CDR3 size: 18 residues. V shed 2 bases and J 0 bases; nucleotides not matched to a gene: 8.

This chain links TRBV29-1 with TRBJ1-1; TRBD1 matches 8 bases. Germline lookup yields CDR1 SQVTM and CDR2 ANQGSEA. The CDR3 has 17 residues. V lost 3 bases, J lost 2 bases, and 14 bases stayed unmatched. The CDR3 DNA sequence: TGCAGCGTTGAGCCCGTCTCGGGGGACAGGTCAAACACTGAAGCTTTCTTT. It is translated as CSVEPVSGDRSNTEAFF.

This sequence joins TRBV28 and TRBJ1-2, with TRBD1 matching over 10 bases. The CDR3 has 14 amino acids. Per the germline V gene, CDR1 is MDHEN and CDR2 is SYDVKM. The J segment lost 8 bases and the V segment lost 5 bases, leaving 8 bases of the junction unmatched. CDR3 coding DNA: TGTGCCAGCAGTGGGGACAGGGGTCTTTTGGGCTACACCTTC. Translation: CASSGDRGLLGYTF.

The rearrangement uses TRBV19 and TRBJ1-2, with a tentative D call TRBD1 (5 bases). The CDR3 extends over 14 amino acids. The V end lost 5 bases, the J end lost 0 bases, and 10 bases lay between the germline ends. Germline V gene sequence: CDR1 LNHDA, CDR2 SQIVND (reference sequence). CDR3 nucleotide sequence: TGTGCCAGTAGTCGCAGGGCTGCTAACTATGGCTACACCTTC. Translated: CASSRRAANYGYTF.

This rearrangement joins TRBV9 to TRBJ2-7; tentative D call: TRBD1 (6 bases). V shed 0 bases and J shed 4 bases, with 8 bases lying between them. This CDR3 spans 13 amino acids. CDR1 SGDLS and CDR2 YYNGEE come from the germline V gene. The CDR3 loop is CASSVEQGYEQYF. CDR3 in DNA: TGTGCCAGCAGCGTAGAACAGGGATACGAGCAGTACTTC. The variable domain in full, with the rest retrieved from reference TRBV9 and TRBJ2-7, is DSGVTQTPKHLITATGQRVTLRCSPRSGDLSVYWYQQSLDQGLQFLIQYYNGEERAKGNILERFSAQQFPDLHSELNLSSLELGDSALYFCASSVEQGYEQYFGPGTRLTVT.

V is TRBV10-2 and J is TRBJ2-7; 7 positions match TRBD2. With 2 bases clipped from V and 3 bases from J, the junction kept 1 base outside the gene matches. From germline, CDR1 is WSHSY and CDR2 SAAADI. The CDR3 sequence is 13 residues long. The CDR3 loop is CASSEGLVYEQYF. The CDR3 DNA reads TGCGCCAGCAGTGAGGGACTAGTCTACGAGCAGTACTTC.

Concerning this clone itself: One end of the junction does not line up with germline, which may come from a read error. The V call is TRBV5-1, the J call TRBJ2-1, with TRBD2 identical over 11 bases. CDR3 length: 16 amino acids. The germline V gene encodes CDR1 SGHRS and CDR2 YFSETQ. The CDR3 loop reads CASTKSGLAGYDEQFF. In DNA, the CDR3 is TGCGCCAGCACCAAATCCGGACTAGCGGGCTACGATGAGCAGTTCTTC.

This clone came up a few times. This sequence joins TRBV7-8 and TRBJ2-7, with 9 bases identical to TRBD2. This CDR3 has 17 amino acids. Losses at the gene ends were 5 bases for V and 3 bases for J; bases not matched to a gene: 14. Germline assignment: CDR1 SGHVS and CDR2 FQNEAQ. The CDR3 spells CASSHLIIAGDHYEQYF. The DNA of the CDR3 is TGTGCCAGCAGCCACCTAATCATAGCGGGAGACCACTACGAGCAGTACTTC.

This rearrangement joins TRBV28 to TRBJ2-1; the match to TRBD2 covers 14 bases. Germline CDR1 is MDHEN and CDR2 is SYDVKM. There are 16 residues in the CDR3. After removal of 5 bases from V and 7 bases from J, the junction contained 7 bases not matched to a gene. CDR3 residues: CASSRTSGRWGNEQFF. Written as DNA, the CDR3 is TGTGCCAGCAGTCGGACTAGCGGGAGGTGGGGGAATGAGCAGTTCTTC.

The genes are TRBV4-1 and TRBJ2-5, with TRBD2 matching over 10 bases. The last part of the DNA fits TRBJ2-7 better; the J call may be wrong. The CDR3 totals 17 residues. The germline V gene encodes CDR1 MGHRA and CDR2 YSYEKL. The CDR3 loop is CASSQGVPGSGRAEQYF. In DNA form, the CDR3 reads TGCGCCAGCAGCCAAGGGGTCCCTGGGAGCGGGAGGGCCGAGCAGTACTTC.

The CDR3 coding sequence is TGTGCCAGCAGTGAGGGCTACGAGCAGTACTTC. This sequence encodes CASSEGYEQYF. This rearrangement joins TRBV28 to TRBJ2-7, with D possibly matching TRBD2 (5 bases). Trimming removed 5 bases from V and 3 bases from J, with 5 bases in between. This CDR3 has 11 residues. Germline-derived CDR1 and CDR2 are MDHEN and SYDVKM.